These T cell receptor beta chains were read from a single sample in a study of T cells after yellow fever vaccination. One entry per CDR3 protein results from TCRdb running MiXCR on the 5' RACE reads. Of 65,000 to 90,000 distinct CDR3 sequences in the sample, 13% are singletons; the top ten hold just under 25%. The sequenced sample was CD8+ T cells not binding an NS4B(214-222) dextramer, sorted from PBMCs, obtained approximately 22 days after the first yellow fever vaccination. These receptors all stem from a man younger than 35 who received the YFV17D yellow fever vaccine. CDR3s include the opening cysteine and the closing phenylalanine or tryptophan. D genes are given only for firm matches. Clone size is not always given. Where it is, it says once, few, many or a class for expanded clones.

j_gene	abundance	v_gene	len	d_gene	CDR3aa	CDR3nt
TRBJ2-3	.	TRBV4-3	17	TRBD2	CASSQELAGGPTDTQYF	TGCGCCAGCAGCCAAGAACTAGCGGGGGGCCCGACAGATACGCAGTATTTT
TRBJ2-1	.	TRBV7-3	14	TRBD1	CASSATGAYNEQFF	TGTGCCAGCAGCGCTACAGGGGCCTACAATGAGCAGTTCTTC
TRBJ1-1	few	TRBV12-3/TRBV12-4	13	.	CASISFGSTEAFF	TGTGCCAGCATTTCGTTCGGGTCCACTGAAGCTTTCTTT
TRBJ2-2	.	TRBV7-9	13	.	CASSTGKTGELFF	TGTGCCAGCAGCACAGGGAAGACCGGGGAGCTGTTTTTT
TRBJ2-7	few	TRBV27	13	TRBD1	CASSPTGVYEQYF	TGTGCCAGCAGTCCAACAGGGGTCTACGAGCAGTACTTC
TRBJ2-1	few	TRBV7-2	13	TRBD2	CASSLSGGNEQFF	TGTGCCAGCAGCTTAAGCGGGGGTAATGAGCAGTTCTTC
TRBJ2-3	few	TRBV5-1	16	TRBD2	CASSVRLAGGTDTQYF	TGCGCCAGCAGCGTCCGACTAGCGGGGGGGACAGATACGCAGTATTTT
TRBJ2-7	many	TRBV28	15	.	CASSDPGQLSYEQYF	TGTGCCAGCAGTGACCCCGGGCAACTCTCCTACGAGCAGTACTTC
TRBJ1-3	.	TRBV28	16	.	CASSLCGVSSGNTIYF	TGTGCCAGCAGTTTATGCGGCGTGAGCTCTGGAAACACCATATATTTT
TRBJ2-6	.	TRBV6-5	16	.	CASSSVGGTGANVLTF	TGTGCCAGCAGTTCGGTCGGTGGAACAGGGGCCAACGTCCTGACTTTC
TRBJ2-5	.	TRBV5-4	14	TRBD1	CASSLGQGKETQYF	TGTGCCAGCAGCTTGGGACAGGGGAAAGAGACCCAGTACTTC
TRBJ1-2	few	TRBV5-1	14	.	CASSPGLNNYGYTF	TGCGCCAGCAGCCCGGGACTGAATAACTATGGCTACACCTTC
TRBJ1-4	many	TRBV7-9	15	.	CASSPTGSTNEKLFF	TGTGCCAGCAGCCCGACCGGATCAACTAATGAAAAACTGTTTTTT
TRBJ2-1	many	TRBV12-3/TRBV12-4	15	TRBD2	CASSLGTSGYNEQFF	TGTGCCAGCAGTCTTGGGACTAGCGGATACAATGAGCAGTTCTTC
TRBJ1-2	few	TRBV15	15	TRBD1	CATSREGAGGYGYTF	TGTGCCACCAGCAGAGAAGGCGCAGGGGGCTATGGCTACACCTTC
TRBJ2-5	.	TRBV6-1	17	TRBD2	CASSRLAGALHQETQYF	TGTGCCAGCAGTCGCCTAGCGGGGGCCCTCCACCAAGAGACCCAGTACTTC
TRBJ1-1	few	TRBV9	13	.	CASSVSPDTEAFF	TGTGCCAGCAGCGTTTCACCTGACACTGAAGCTTTCTTT
TRBJ2-3	.	TRBV29-1	11	TRBD2	CSAREGDTQYF	TGCAGCGCTCGGGAGGGAGATACGCAGTATTTT
TRBJ1-5	few	TRBV16	20	TRBD1	CASSQTSGTGISLGGQPQHF	TGTGCCAGCAGCCAAACCTCCGGGACAGGGATTTCCTTGGGGGGTCAGCCCCAGCATTTT
TRBJ1-4	.	TRBV10-3	13	.	CAISESPNEKLFF	TGTGCCATCAGTGAGTCGCCTAATGAAAAACTGTTTTTT
TRBJ2-3	.	TRBV15	16	TRBD1	CATSREGQGSADTQYF	TGTGCCACCAGCAGAGAGGGACAGGGTTCCGCTGATACGCAGTATTTT
TRBJ1-2	.	TRBV4-3	15	.	CASSRERQAHYGYTF	TGCGCCAGCAGCCGAGAAAGACAGGCTCACTATGGCTACACCTTC
TRBJ1-5	few	TRBV6-2/TRBV6-3	14	.	CASSYERAVRPQHF	TGTGCCAGCAGTTACGAAAGGGCCGTCCGTCCCCAGCATTTT
TRBJ1-1	.	TRBV5-5	14	.	CASSFGALRTEAFF	TGTGCCAGCAGCTTTGGGGCGCTTAGGACTGAAGCTTTCTTT
TRBJ2-5	.	TRBV4-3	17	.	CASSQEVVDFRGETQYF	TGCGCCAGCAGCCAAGAAGTGGTGGACTTCCGGGGAGAGACCCAGTACTTC
TRBJ2-3	few	TRBV11-2	15	TRBD2	CASSRGGREADTQYF	TGTGCCAGCAGCCGCGGGGGGAGGGAGGCAGATACGCAGTATTTT
TRBJ2-2	.	TRBV4-1	15	.	CASSQVAGATGELFF	TGCGCCAGCAGCCAAGTGGCGGGGGCGACCGGGGAGCTGTTTTTT
TRBJ1-4	.	TRBV7-9	14	.	CASGMTATNEKLFF	TGTGCCAGCGGGATGACGGCAACTAATGAAAAACTGTTTTTT
TRBJ1-1	few	TRBV11-2	13	.	CASSLQGNTEAFF	TGTGCCAGCAGCTTGCAGGGGAACACTGAAGCTTTCTTT
TRBJ1-2	.	TRBV12-3/TRBV12-4	11	.	CASSGFYGYTF	TGTGCCAGCAGCGGCTTCTATGGCTACACCTTC
TRBJ2-1	.	TRBV12-3/TRBV12-4	16	.	CASSLFPEPPNNEQFF	TGTGCCAGCAGTTTATTTCCCGAACCTCCTAACAATGAGCAGTTCTTC
TRBJ1-1	.	TRBV10-3	14	.	CAISERSENTEAFF	TGTGCCATCAGTGAGAGGTCAGAGAACACTGAAGCTTTCTTT
TRBJ2-5	.	TRBV3-1	15	TRBD1	CASSLRDREEETQYF	TGTGCCAGCAGCCTCCGGGACAGGGAGGAAGAGACCCAGTACTTC
TRBJ2-1	.	TRBV29-1	13	TRBD1	CSMWTGSGNEQFF	TGCAGCATGTGGACAGGGTCGGGGAATGAGCAGTTCTTC
TRBJ1-1	.	TRBV3-1	15	TRBD1	CASSQPLTGVTEAFF	TGTGCCAGCAGCCAACCCCTAACAGGGGTCACTGAAGCTTTCTTT
TRBJ2-3	.	TRBV12-3/TRBV12-4	14	.	CASSPGQSTDTQYF	TGTGCCAGCAGTCCTGGACAGAGCACAGATACGCAGTATTTT
TRBJ2-2	few	TRBV21-1	16	.	CASSKGTDRNTGELFF	TGTGCCAGCAGCAAGGGGACCGACAGGAACACCGGGGAGCTGTTTTTT
TRBJ2-1	.	TRBV6-1	15	.	CASTRGAGSRNEQFF	TGTGCCAGCACCCGGGGGGCAGGGAGTAGGAATGAGCAGTTCTTC
TRBJ2-1	.	TRBV11-1	17	TRBD1	CASSLEIAGQGNNEQFF	TGTGCCAGCAGCTTAGAGATAGCGGGACAGGGGAACAATGAGCAGTTCTTC
TRBJ1-6	.	TRBV6-5	15	.	CASSYSTQQNSPLHF	TGTGCCAGCAGTTACTCGACCCAACAGAATTCACCCCTCCACTTT
TRBJ2-2	many	TRBV21-1	17	.	CASSKESASPNTGELFF	TGTGCCAGCAGCAAAGAAAGCGCCTCCCCGAACACCGGGGAGCTGTTTTTT
TRBJ1-2	medium-sized	TRBV30	13	.	CAWNGGQYYGYTF	TGTGCCTGGAACGGGGGGCAATACTATGGCTACACCTTC
TRBJ2-3	.	TRBV7-9	15	.	CASSSLEGSTDTQYF	TGTGCCAGCAGCTCCCTAGAAGGTAGCACAGATACGCAGTATTTT
TRBJ1-1	.	TRBV5-5	13	.	CASSLWGGAEAFF	TGTGCCAGCAGCTTGTGGGGCGGCGCTGAAGCTTTCTTT